These 14 T cell receptor beta chains were all obtained from the same sample, sequenced in a study of cytomegalovirus exposure and HLA in healthy donors. The data were produced by immunoSEQ multiplex PCR, yet TCRdb's version contains in-frame clones alone and is incomplete. The sample includes approximately 140,000 clones, about 90% of them seen just once. What was sequenced was PBMCs. These receptor sequences come from a man between 18 and 29 years old in good health and CMV-seronegative.

The chain recombines TRBV2 with TRBJ2-1; D may be TRBD2 (5 bases). Germline V gene lookup returns CDR1 SNHLY and CDR2 FYNNEI. This CDR3 is 14 amino acids long. Trimming cost V 8 bases and J 6 bases, with 17 bases left between them. The DNA for the CDR3 is TGTGCCAGCCGCGCCCCGGGAATGGGCAATGAGCAGTTCTTC. This codes for CASRAPGMGNEQFF. The entire variable domain, with the rest obtained from reference TRBV2 and TRBJ2-1, is as follows: EPEVTQTPSHQVTQMGQEVILRCVPISNHLYFYWYRQILGQKVEFLVSFYNNEISEKSEIFDDQFSVERPDGSNFTLKIRSTKLEDSAMYFCASRAPGMGNEQFFGPGTRLTVL.

This clone was seen only once. The chain joins TRBV2 to TRBJ1-6, with a weak D call TRBD1 (5 bases). The V end was cut by 6 bases, the J end by 4 bases, with 22 bases between. Germline V CDR1 and CDR2: SNHLY, FYNNEI. The CDR3 is 18 amino acids. The CDR3 DNA reads as TGTGCCAGCAGGGTGAATCTACTAAAGGACACTTATAATTCACCCCTCCACTTT. It encodes CASRVNLLKDTYNSPLHF. The whole variable domain, remainder taken from reference TRBV2 and TRBJ1-6, is EPEVTQTPSHQVTQMGQEVILRCVPISNHLYFYWYRQILGQKVEFLVSFYNNEISEKSEIFDDQFSVERPDGSNFTLKIRSTKLEDSAMYFCASRVNLLKDTYNSPLHFGNGTRLTVT.

The V and J genes are TRBV5-1 and TRBJ2-3; 8 nucleotides agree with TRBD2. Unmatched junction bases numbered 11, after V lost 0 bases and J lost 5 bases. Germline V lookup: CDR1 SGHRS, CDR2 YFSETQ. CDR3 size: 17 residues. The CDR3 is CASSLGLRGGPQDTQYF. The DNA of the CDR3 is TGCGCCAGCAGCTTGGGGCTCCGGGGGGGCCCACAAGATACGCAGTATTTT.

The rearrangement links TRBV30 to TRBJ2-2; no clear D gene. The CDR3 is made up of 16 amino acids. Germline V gene lookup returns CDR1 GTSNPN and CDR2 SVGIG (reference sequence). Trimming removed 0 bases from V and 8 bases from J, with 19 bases in between. The DNA for the CDR3 is TGTGCCTGGAGTGTACGTCGGTCTGGGCCGTCAGGGGAGCTGTTTTTT. This codes for CAWSVRRSGPSGELFF.

The V gene is TRBV15, the J gene TRBJ2-1, with 7 positions matching TRBD1. The length of the CDR3 is 15 residues. The trim removed 0 bases at V and 9 bases at J, leaving 8 bases unmatched. From germline, CDR1 is LNHNV and CDR2 YYDKDF (reference sequence). The CDR3 sequence: CATSREHDRAIEQFF. Written as DNA, the CDR3 is TGTGCCACCAGCAGAGAACACGACAGGGCGATTGAGCAGTTCTTC.

This chain links TRBV15 with TRBJ2-3; 10 bases align to TRBD2. The CDR3 sequence is 16 residues long. Looked up from germline, CDR1 is LNHNV and CDR2 is YYDKDF (reference sequence). The junction had 11 bases not matched to a gene; V was cut back by 5 bases and J by 6 bases. The CDR3 DNA is TGTGCCACCAGCGGCAGACTAGCGGGTATGGGCGATACGCAGTATTTT. Translation: CATSGRLAGMGDTQYF.

V gene TRBV5-1 combines with J gene TRBJ2-7; 7 bases are shared with TRBD1. V lost 0 bases to trimming and J lost 1 base; unmatched junction nucleotides: 4. The CDR3 has 15 amino acids. Per germline, CDR1 SGHRS and CDR2 YFSETQ. The CDR3 reads CASSLVTGVSYEQYF. The CDR3 DNA is TGCGCCAGCAGCTTGGTCACAGGGGTATCCTACGAGCAGTACTTC.

The chain is built from TRBV5-1 and TRBJ1-2; D gene ambiguous. The V and J ends lost 5 bases and 8 bases respectively, with 16 bases between them. Germline-derived CDR1 and CDR2 are SGHRS and YFSETQ. CDR3 length: 13 residues. The CDR3 is CASRLATISGYTF. CDR3 bases: TGCGCCAGCAGGCTCGCGACGATTAGCGGCTACACCTTC.

The V gene is TRBV7-6, the J gene TRBJ2-7; D is unclear. The V gene lost 4 bases and the J gene lost 6 bases, with 7 bases spanning the gap. The length of the CDR3 is 11 residues. Germline CDR1 reads SGHVS; CDR2 reads FNYEAQ. The CDR3 sequence is CASSSSGEQYF. For the CDR3, the DNA is TGTGCCAGCAGCTCCTCCGGCGAGCAGTACTTC.

Here the CDR3 DNA reads TGTGCCAGCAGCTTTTTTCAGGCGGGGAACTCTGGGGCCAACGTCCTGACTTTC. This translates into CASSFFQAGNSGANVLTF. This chain joins TRBV5-4 and TRBJ2-6; tentative D call: TRBD2 (6 bases). Germline-derived CDR1 and CDR2 are SGHNT and YYREEE (reference sequence). The CDR3 consists of 18 residues. V was pared by 2 bases and J by 0 bases, with 15 bases between. Full variable domain (missing parts from reference TRBV5-4 and TRBJ2-6): ETGVTQSPTHLIKTRGQQVTLRCSSQSGHNTVSWYQQALGQGPQFIFQYYREEENGRGNFPPRFSGLQFPNYSSELNVNALELDDSALYLCASSFFQAGNSGANVLTFGAGSRLTVL.

The chain carries TRBV27 and TRBJ1-1, with a possible D match to TRBD1 (5 bases). V was clipped by 8 bases and J by 1 base, with 17 bases between them. Germline V gene lookup returns CDR1 MNHEY and CDR2 SMNVEV (reference sequence). This CDR3 contains 15 residues. CDR3 residues: CASSFLRQQNTEAFF. The DNA of the CDR3 is TGTGCCAGCTCATTTCTTAGACAGCAGAACACTGAAGCTTTCTTT.

The chain links TRBV25-1 to TRBJ2-3; 8 bases match TRBD2. Germline V CDR1 and CDR2: MGHDK, SYGVNS. J was trimmed by 4 bases and V by 2 bases; bases with no gene match: 8. The CDR3 is made up of 16 amino acids. This CDR3 reads CASSEGRVAGPDTQYF. DNA of the CDR3: TGTGCCAGCAGTGAAGGGAGGGTAGCGGGACCAGATACGCAGTATTTT.

This rearrangement joins TRBV11-2 to TRBJ2-7; TRBD2 might be the D (5 bases). Trimming left V 5 bases short and J 4 bases short, with 15 bases between. The CDR3 extends over 14 amino acids. Germline loops: CDR1 SGHAT, CDR2 FQNNGV. CDR3 protein: CASSRSGSLYEQYF. CDR3 in DNA: TGTGCCAGCAGCCGCAGCGGTTCTTTGTACGAGCAGTACTTC.

The rearrangement joins TRBV11-2 to TRBJ2-2, with 9 bases fitting TRBD1. CDR1 and CDR2 (germline): SGHAT, FQNNGV. The CDR3 contains 16 residues. J lost 2 bases, V lost 6 bases, and 7 bases had no gene match. CDR3 DNA sequence: TGTGCCAGCAGGCCACCGGGACAGGGCAACACCGGGGAGCTGTTTTTT. Its translation is CASRPPGQGNTGELFF.